Below are 27 T cell receptor beta chains sequenced from a single sample in a study of CD8 T cells in ankylosing spondylitis. One entry per CDR3 protein, called by TCRdb with MiXCR from the 5' RACE reads. The top ten clones hold over 12% of a sample with roughly 160,000 distinct CDR3 sequences, 8.5% to 10% of them seen once. The sequencing sample was made of blood, either unsorted or a sorted T cell fraction (not recorded which). Receptor source: a female donor with ankylosing spondylitis or in good health (not recorded which).

The chain is built from TRBV5-4 and TRBJ2-3, with 8 bases that match TRBD2. Trimming cost V 2 bases and J 3 bases; bases outside gene matches: 5. There are 15 residues in the CDR3. Germline assignment: CDR1 SGHNT and CDR2 YYREEE (reference sequence). CDR3 sequence: CASSFKRESTDTQYF. In DNA form, the CDR3 reads TGTGCCAGCAGCTTCAAGCGGGAGTCAACAGATACGCAGTATTTT.

The chain joins TRBV4-3 to TRBJ2-1; D gene unclear. Trimming removed 1 base from V and 7 bases from J, with 8 bases in between. The V gene's germline CDR1 is LGHNA and CDR2 YSLEER. The CDR3 has 13 residues. The CDR3 DNA reads as TGCGCCAGCAGCCAAGGGTCCTTTAATGAGCAGTTCTTC. Its protein is CASSQGSFNEQFF.

The table lists this clonotype with many counts. This chain connects TRBV7-9 to TRBJ2-2; no definite D call. CDR3 length: 14 residues. The V gene's germline CDR1 is SEHNR and CDR2 FQNEAQ (reference sequence). Trimming took off 5 bases at V and 6 bases at J, with 13 bases between the two ends. The CDR3 nucleotides read TGTGCCAGCAGCCCGCCCCAACCGTCCGGGGAGCTGTTTTTT. Amino acids: CASSPPQPSGELFF. The variable domain in full, with the rest retrieved from reference TRBV7-9 and TRBJ2-2, is DTGVSQNPRHKITKRGQNVTFRCDPISEHNRLYWYRQTLGQGPEFLTYFQNEAQLEKSRLLSDRFSAERPKGSFSTLEIQRTEQGDSAMYLCASSPPQPSGELFFGEGSRLTVL.

This clonotype was detected many times. This chain joins TRBV12-3 or TRBV12-4 and TRBJ1-2; D remains ambiguous. This CDR3 region has 16 residues. Trimming removed 5 bases at V and 1 base at J, with 17 bases between. In DNA form, the CDR3 reads TGTGCCAGCAGTCCCGAGCGGACTGGAGTTAACTATGGCTACACCTTC. Amino acids: CASSPERTGVNYGYTF.

This clonotype was counted many times. This chain connects TRBV29-1 to TRBJ2-3; TRBD2 aligns across 11 bases. V shed 6 bases, J shed 0 bases, and the junction held 5 bases outside the gene matches. This CDR3 contains 15 residues. Germline lookup yields CDR1 SQVTM and CDR2 ANQGSEA. The CDR3 region is CSVVGLAESTDTQYF. The CDR3 DNA is TGCAGCGTCGTGGGACTAGCGGAAAGCACAGATACGCAGTATTTT.

This clonotype occurred many times. The genes are TRBV30 and TRBJ2-5, with D possibly TRBD1 on 5 matching bases. Germline V gene sequence: CDR1 GTSNPN, CDR2 SVGIG (reference sequence). The CDR3 has 13 residues. V was cut by 5 bases and J by 3 bases, with 13 bases left in between. The CDR3 sequence: CAWALDTEETQYF. As DNA, the CDR3 is TGTGCCTGGGCCCTGGACACCGAAGAGACCCAGTACTTC.

In this sample, this clonotype turned up many times. CDR3 in DNA: TGTGCCAGCGGGGTCGGCAATGAGCAGTTCTTC. Translation gives CASGVGNEQFF. V is TRBV6-2 or TRBV6-3 and J is TRBJ2-1; D is ambiguous. Germline CDR1 is MNHEY and CDR2 is SVGEGT. V was trimmed by 8 bases and J by 6 bases, leaving 8 bases between them. The CDR3 extends over 11 amino acids.

This clonotype showed up many times. The chain is built from TRBV9 and TRBJ2-2; the D gene is possibly TRBD1 (6 bases). The V and J ends lost 6 bases and 1 base respectively, with 13 bases between them. This CDR3 spans 15 amino acids. Germline V CDR1 and CDR2: SGDLS, YYNGEE. The chain's CDR3 is CASTLEGGNTGELFF. CDR3 sequence (DNA): TGTGCCAGCACCCTAGAAGGGGGGAACACCGGGGAGCTGTTTTTT.

J is TRBJ2-3 and V is TRBV7-9, with 9 bases that match TRBD2. The ends lost 5 bases at V and 5 bases at J; junction bases unmatched: 8. The CDR3 runs to 15 residues. Germline loops: CDR1 SEHNR, CDR2 FQNEAQ (reference sequence). The CDR3 DNA follows: TGTGCCAGCAGCCCCAAGCGGGAGGTACTAGATACGCAGTATTTT. Amino acid sequence: CASSPKREVLDTQYF.

This clonotype was found a few times. The chain recombines TRBV5-1 with TRBJ1-2; the D gene is possibly TRBD1 (5 bases). With 4 bases removed from V and 4 bases from J, the gap between germline ends came to 20 bases. Germline lookup yields CDR1 SGHRS and CDR2 YFSETQ. This CDR3 is built from 16 residues. The CDR3 loop is CASSPGMTGQGYGYTF. In nucleotides, the CDR3 is TGCGCCAGCAGCCCAGGGATGACCGGCCAGGGCTATGGCTACACCTTC.

The chain links TRBV15 to TRBJ2-1, with TRBD2 identical over 12 bases. Germline trimming cut 9 bases from V and 7 bases from J; bases unmatched to any gene: 4. Germline V gene sequence: CDR1 LNHNV, CDR2 YYDKDF (reference sequence). This CDR3 is 13 amino acids long. The CDR3 nucleotides are TGTGCCACAGGGACTAGCGGGCTGAATGAGCAGTTCTTC. It yields the protein CATGTSGLNEQFF. The variable domain in full, completed from reference TRBV15 and TRBJ2-1, reads DAMVIQNPRYQVTQFGKPVTLSCSQTLNHNVMYWYQQKSSQAPKLLFHYYDKDFNNEADTPDNFQSRRPNTSFCFLDIRSPGLGDTAMYLCATGTSGLNEQFFGPGTRLTVL.

This clonotype was seen only a few times. The CDR3 nucleotides are TGTGCCAGCAGTCCGCCGGGGAGCGGGAGTGAGGATGAGCAGTTCTTC. The encoded protein is CASSPPGSGSEDEQFF. The V and J genes are TRBV27 and TRBJ2-1; 8 bases agree with TRBD2. In germline, CDR1 is MNHEY, CDR2 SMNVEV (reference sequence). V dropped 5 bases and J dropped 8; count of bases not matched to a gene: 14. The CDR3 loop spans 16 amino acids.

The CDR3 protein is CASSGDRVKNIQYF. CDR3 DNA sequence: TGTGCCAGCAGTGGGGACAGGGTGAAAAACATTCAGTACTTC. The rearrangement links TRBV25-1 to TRBJ2-4; TRBD1 agrees at 9 bases. Germline V CDR1 and CDR2: MGHDK, SYGVNS. V lost 4 bases and J lost 4; bases outside the gene matches: 2. This CDR3 spans 14 amino acids. The entire variable domain, with the rest obtained from reference TRBV25-1 and TRBJ2-4, is as follows: EADIYQTPRYLVIGTGKKITLECSQTMGHDKMYWYQQDPGMELHLIHYSYGVNSTEKGDLSSESTVSRIRTEHFPLTLESARPSHTSQYLCASSGDRVKNIQYFGAGTRLSVL.

This clonotype was recorded a few times. The genes are TRBV6-2 or TRBV6-3 and TRBJ2-7; 8 bases are a match to TRBD2. J gave up 2 bases and V 4 bases, and 16 bases lay outside the gene matches. Germline lookup yields CDR1 MNHEY and CDR2 SVGEGT. The CDR3 has 18 residues. For the CDR3, the DNA is TGTGCCAGCAGTTCCCCAAGACCCGGGACTAGAAACCCCTACGAGCAGTACTTC. Its protein is CASSSPRPGTRNPYEQYF.

The chain recombines TRBV10-3 with TRBJ1-1, with 9 bases matching TRBD1. Per germline, CDR1 ENHRY and CDR2 SYGVKD. This CDR3 contains 15 residues. Trimming cost V 6 bases and J 0 bases; bases outside gene matches: 5. The CDR3 DNA reads TGTGCCATCAGCACAGGGGGCCCAATGAACACTGAAGCTTTCTTT. This codes for CAISTGGPMNTEAFF.

V usage is TRBV20-1 and J usage is TRBJ2-1; TRBD1 might be the D (5 bases). V was pared by 1 base and J by 15 bases, with 25 bases between. This CDR3 comprises 15 residues. Germline CDR1 reads DFQATT; CDR2 reads SNEGSKA (reference sequence). DNA of the CDR3: TGCAGTGCTAGAGTAGAAGTAAGGGGCAGAAGTGTTCCGTTCTTC. Its protein is CSARVEVRGRSVPFF.

There are a few counts of this clonotype. The CDR3 DNA sequence: TGCAGTGCTAGAGCATATCGTCCATACAATGAGCAGTTCTTC. Translating it yields CSARAYRPYNEQFF. The genes are TRBV20-1 and TRBJ2-1, with no clear D. CDR3 size: 14 residues. The germline CDR1 and CDR2 sequences are DFQATT and SNEGSKA (reference sequence). V shed 1 base and J shed 4 bases, with 11 bases lying between them.

The chain carries TRBV6-5 and TRBJ2-5; maybe TRBD1 (7 bases). Germline V lookup: CDR1 MNHEY, CDR2 SVGAGI. With 6 bases removed from V and 10 bases from J, the gap between germline ends came to 15 bases. The CDR3 contains 12 residues. The CDR3 sequence: CASRYPRGDQYF. CDR3 nucleotide sequence: TGTGCCAGCAGATACCCCAGGGGGGACCAGTACTTC.

In its sample, this clonotype was seen many times. Written as DNA, the CDR3 is TGTGCCAGCAGCCCTCCCCACTATGGCTACACCTTC. The encoded protein is CASSPPHYGYTF. V usage is TRBV12-3 or TRBV12-4 and J usage is TRBJ1-2; D not certain. The CDR3 loop spans 12 amino acids. Deletions cut 6 bases from V and 3 bases from J, with 8 bases between.

This clonotype was counted only a few times. The chain uses TRBV24-1 and TRBJ2-1; perhaps TRBD2 as D (6 bases). The ends were cut back, 4 bases at V and 0 bases at J, with 15 bases in the middle. The CDR3 totals 17 residues. The germline V gene has CDR1 KGHDR and CDR2 SFDVKD. The CDR3 loop is CATSDSTSFSSYNEQFF. Written as DNA, the CDR3 is TGTGCCACCAGTGACTCCACTAGCTTTAGCTCCTACAATGAGCAGTTCTTC.

This clonotype was seen only a few times. The V gene is TRBV20-1, the J gene TRBJ1-6, with D possibly TRBD1 on 6 matching bases. This CDR3 region has 14 residues. Germline V gives CDR1 DFQATT, CDR2 SNEGSKA (reference sequence). The V and J ends lost 8 bases and 6 bases respectively, with 17 bases between them. This chain's CDR3 is CSTPIHRVNSPLHF. CDR3 nucleotides: TGCAGTACACCTATTCACAGGGTTAATTCACCCCTCCACTTT.

The CDR3 loop reads CASSEYWASGPYNEQFF. In DNA, the CDR3 is TGTGCCAGCAGTGAATATTGGGCTAGCGGACCCTACAATGAGCAGTTCTTC. The chain is built from TRBV25-1 and TRBJ2-1, with 7 bases identical to TRBD2. Germline V CDR1 and CDR2: MGHDK, SYGVNS. The CDR3 spans 17 residues. The V segment lost 0 bases and the J segment 2 bases; nucleotides outside the gene matches: 7.

This clonotype was observed a handful of times. V gene TRBV9 combines with J gene TRBJ2-1; 9 positions agree with TRBD1. Germline V gene lookup returns CDR1 SGDLS and CDR2 YYNGEE. The CDR3 is 12 residues long. J was trimmed by 6 bases and V by 7 bases; bases with no gene match: 2. CDR3 sequence: CASAGQGNEQFF. Here the CDR3 DNA reads TGTGCCAGCGCGGGACAGGGCAATGAGCAGTTCTTC.

The sample holds a few counts of this clonotype. The CDR3 here is CASSFKHGLNTEAFF. CDR3 DNA sequence: TGTGCCAGCAGCTTTAAACACGGTTTAAACACTGAAGCTTTCTTT. This chain connects TRBV11-3 to TRBJ1-1; D gene uncertain. CDR3 size: 15 residues. The V and J ends lost 3 bases and 2 bases respectively, with 13 bases between them. Germline V lookup: CDR1 SGHNT, CDR2 YENEEA.

The chain employs TRBV12-3 or TRBV12-4 and TRBJ2-1; unclear D gene. The CDR3 length is 14 residues. V lost 2 bases and J 6 bases, leaving 11 bases between the germline ends. This chain's CDR3 is CASSLSPSGNEQFF. CDR3 nucleotide sequence: TGTGCCAGCAGTTTAAGCCCCTCCGGCAATGAGCAGTTCTTC.

A few counts support this clonotype. The V gene is TRBV12-5, the J gene TRBJ2-2; D possibly corresponds to TRBD1 (6 bases). CDR1 LGHNT and CDR2 FRNRAP come from the germline V gene. This CDR3 spans 17 amino acids. V lost 1 base and J 3 bases, leaving 15 bases between the germline ends. CDR3: CASGLDVWTDHTGELFF. The CDR3 nucleotides read TGTGCTAGTGGTTTGGACGTATGGACAGACCACACCGGGGAGCTGTTTTTT.

The V gene is TRBV9, the J gene TRBJ2-1, with D uncertain. The V gene's germline CDR1 is SGDLS and CDR2 YYNGEE. With 0 bases removed from V and 9 bases from J, the gap between germline ends came to 10 bases. The CDR3 covers 13 residues. The chain's CDR3 is CASSVALEREQFF. The CDR3 nucleotides read TGTGCCAGCAGCGTAGCTTTAGAGCGTGAGCAGTTCTTC.